This T cell receptor (beta chain) was recovered during a study of T-cell memory formation after mild COVID-19. Study observations and caveats: Clones contracting day 15 to 85 were balanced CD4/CD8; later expanders leaned CD4+.

To note about this clonotype: Its cognate antigen is unknown.

Amplification by 5'RACE using constant-segment primers produced TCR alpha and TCR beta cDNA libraries that carried sample barcodes and UMIs. From the 5' RACE reads, TCRdb called clonotypes with MiXCR, one entry per CDR3 protein. The table has some 290,000 distinct CDR3 sequences, 16% seen once; the top ten hold 22%. The sequence came from a man between 18 and 29 years old who had mild COVID-19 (a few samples of this study predate the infection). Cell type and time point are not known. The sequenced sample was PBMCs or a T cell subset sorted from them (not recorded which).

The CDR3 DNA follows: TGTGCCAGCAGTCAAACAGGATTCAGCACAGATACGCAGTATTTT. It encodes CASSQTGFSTDTQYF. This chain links TRBV6-2 or TRBV6-3 with TRBJ2-3; TRBD1 might be the D (5 bases). The CDR3 length is 15 residues. V lost 5 bases, J lost 0 bases, and 12 bases lay in between. Germline assignment: CDR1 MNHEY and CDR2 SVGEGT.